A selection of T cell receptor beta chains follows, all from one sample in a study of blood T cell repertoires in COVID-19. Method: immunoSEQ multiplex PCR; TCRdb's copy keeps in-frame clones and lacks some. The data show about 200,000 clones, with about 87% seen just once and 3% held by the top ten. The sample comprised peripheral blood. The source is a man in his sixties with acute or convalescent COVID-19. Each CDR3 is given with its conserved first and last residue. The order of the fields is clone size, D gene, J gene, V gene, CDR3 protein, CDR3 DNA. The D gene is left open where the match is weak. Clone size is given for some rows only: seen once, a few or many times, or a class if the clone is expanded.

few,TRBD1,TRBJ1-2,TRBV5-4,CASSPRTGAAYGYTF,TGTGCCAGCAGCCCGCGGACAGGGGCGGCCTATGGCTACACCTTC
-,TRBD1,TRBJ1-4,TRBV7-2,CASSLGQDRGSEKLFF,TGTGCCAGCAGCTTAGGGCAGGACAGGGGAAGCGAAAAACTGTTTTTT
-,TRBD1,TRBJ2-7,TRBV7-3,CASSSGQGPTYEQYF,TGTGCCAGCAGCTCCGGACAGGGGCCTACCTACGAGCAGTACTTC
few,-,TRBJ2-2,TRBV19,CASSVMTGSNTGELFF,TGTGCCAGTAGTGTGATGACGGGATCGAACACCGGGGAGCTGTTTTTT
-,TRBD2,TRBJ2-5,TRBV4-2,CASSHRVAGGRCLAQYF,TGTGCCAGCAGCCATAGGGTAGCGGGGGGGCGGTGCTTGGCCCAGTACTTC
-,TRBD1,TRBJ1-1,TRBV19,CASRDRGWDTEAFF,TGTGCCAGCCGGGACAGGGGGTGGGACACTGAAGCTTTCTTT
-,-,TRBJ1-3,TRBV7-2,CASSLWPRDSGNTIYF,TGTGCCAGCAGCTTATGGCCCAGGGACTCTGGAAACACCATATATTTT
-,-,TRBJ2-7,TRBV2,CASDKGGEQYF,TGTGCCTCGGACAAGGGTGGCGAGCAGTACTTC
-,-,TRBJ1-3,TRBV6-5,CATAEGTSGNTIYF,TGTGCCACCGCGGAGGGGACCTCTGGAAACACCATATATTTT
few,-,TRBJ1-1,TRBV4-2,CASSQTGLGAEAFF,TGTGCCAGCAGCCAAACAGGGCTGGGCGCTGAAGCTTTCTTT
-,TRBD1,TRBJ2-7,TRBV28,CASNPLGTGGTYEQYF,TGTGCCAGCAACCCCTTGGGGACAGGGGGAACCTACGAGCAGTACTTC
-,-,TRBJ2-2,TRBV19,CASSIDLAGELFF,TGTGCCAGTAGTATAGATCTTGCCGGGGAGCTGTTTTTT
-,TRBD2,TRBJ2-7,TRBV6-5,CASSQLAGIYEQYF,TGTGCCAGCAGCCAACTAGCGGGGATCTACGAGCAGTACTTC
-,TRBD1,TRBJ1-5,TRBV19,CASRAGTGGVGQPQHF,TGTGCCAGTAGGGCGGGGACAGGGGGCGTGGGACAGCCCCAGCATTTT
-,TRBD1,TRBJ1-6,TRBV3-1/TRBV3-2,CASSQGTGANSPLHF,TGTGCCAGCAGCCAAGGGACAGGGGCCAACTCACCCCTCCACTTT
-,-,TRBJ1-3,TRBV6-1,CASSEASGNTIYF,TGTGCCAGCAGTGAGGCCTCTGGAAACACCATATATTTT
-,-,TRBJ1-1,TRBV5-4,CASSPLGGNTEAFF,TGTGCCAGCAGCCCACTTGGAGGGAACACTGAAGCTTTCTTT
-,-,TRBJ1-2,TRBV6-2/TRBV6-3,CASSYRTAHGYTF,TGTGCCAGCAGTTACCGGACAGCCCATGGCTACACCTTC
-,-,TRBJ1-1,TRBV10-2,CASSEITRANTEAFF,TGCGCCAGCAGTGAGATTACCAGGGCGAACACTGAAGCTTTCTTT
-,-,TRBJ2-7,TRBV28,CASIPPRGYEQYF,TGTGCCAGCATCCCCCCTCGGGGCTACGAGCAGTACTTC
once,-,TRBJ1-4,TRBV27,CASSSDLRGPSEKLFF,TGTGCCAGCAGCAGCGATCTCAGGGGCCCCTCGGAAAAACTGTTTTTT
-,TRBD1,TRBJ1-1,TRBV27,CASSPSQPYRGGGETFF,TGTGCCAGCAGTCCTTCACAACCTTATAGAGGGGGCGGCGAAACTTTCTTT
-,TRBD2,TRBJ2-7,TRBV23-1,CASSSLAGGIYEQYF,TGCGCCAGCAGCTCTCTAGCGGGGGGGATCTACGAGCAGTACTTC
-,-,TRBJ1-1,TRBV5-3,CARSTRQASEAFF,TGTGCCAGAAGCACACGACAGGCCAGTGAGGCTTTCTTT
-,TRBD1,TRBJ2-7,TRBV7-9,CASSFPGTGIYEQYF,TGTGCCAGCAGCTTCCCCGGGACAGGGATCTACGAGCAGTACTTC
-,-,TRBJ2-7,TRBV7-9,CASTDRSSYEQYF,TGTGCCAGCACCGACAGGAGCTCCTACGAGCAGTACTTC
-,-,TRBJ1-5,TRBV6-1,CASSESLGGSFQPQHF,TGTGCCAGCAGTGAATCATTGGGGGGATCCTTTCAGCCCCAGCATTTT
-,-,TRBJ1-3,TRBV2,CASSEGQGRIHAGNTIYF,TGTGCCAGCAGTGAGGGGCAGGGAAGAATCCATGCTGGAAACACCATATATTTT
-,-,TRBJ1-1,TRBV28,CASRTGRGTEAFF,TGTGCCAGCAGAACAGGGAGGGGCACTGAAGCTTTCTTT
-,TRBD1,TRBJ1-3,TRBV10-3,CAISPGTGSGNTIYF,TGTGCCATCAGTCCCGGGACAGGGTCTGGAAACACCATATATTTT